This T cell receptor (beta chain) was recorded in a study of resident and recirculating memory T cells in vitiligo. Turning to the study itself: Samples were epidermis from two lesional and two nonlesional sites, plus PBMCs.

On this clone: Its antigen is currently unknown.

Study-level findings and limits: Different lesions suggested infiltration by different T cell clones.

Trimming cost V 8 bases and J 4 bases; bases outside gene matches: 8. The CDR3 has 13 residues. Germline CDR1 SGHRS, CDR2 YFSETQ. The table came from immunoSEQ multiplex PCR; TCRdb's copy has only in-frame clones and leaves some out. Of 60,000 to 80,000 clones in the sample, roughly 92% were seen once. The rearrangement uses TRBV5-1 and TRBJ1-2, with TRBD1 matching over 7 bases. The sequence derives from a male donor with vitiligo. Material for sequencing was blood. The CDR3 bases are TGCGCCAGTCGGGACAGAGACGGCTATGGCTACACCTTC. This sequence encodes CASRDRDGYGYTF.